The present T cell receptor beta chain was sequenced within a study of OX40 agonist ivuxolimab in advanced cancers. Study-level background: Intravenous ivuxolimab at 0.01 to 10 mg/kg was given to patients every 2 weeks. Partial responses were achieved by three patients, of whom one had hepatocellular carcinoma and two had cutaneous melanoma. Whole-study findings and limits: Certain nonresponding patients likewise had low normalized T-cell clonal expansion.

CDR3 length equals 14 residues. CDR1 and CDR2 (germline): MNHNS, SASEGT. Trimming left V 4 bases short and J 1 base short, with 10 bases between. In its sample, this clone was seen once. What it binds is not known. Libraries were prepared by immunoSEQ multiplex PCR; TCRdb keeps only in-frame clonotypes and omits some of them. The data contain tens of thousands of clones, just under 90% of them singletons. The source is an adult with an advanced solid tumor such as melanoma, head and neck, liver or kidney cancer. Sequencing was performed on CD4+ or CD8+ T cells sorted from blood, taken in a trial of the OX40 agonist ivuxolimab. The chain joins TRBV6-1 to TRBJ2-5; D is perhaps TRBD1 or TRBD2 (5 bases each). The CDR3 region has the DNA TGTGCCAGCAGTGGGGGGAAATTCCAAGAGACCCAGTACTTC. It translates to CASSGGKFQETQYF.